A single sample gave rise to the 29 T cell receptor beta chains below, sequenced in a study of blood T cell repertoires in COVID-19. Libraries were prepared by immunoSEQ multiplex PCR; TCRdb keeps only in-frame clonotypes and omits some of them. The data contain some 190,000 clones, approximately 80% of them singletons. Sequenced material: peripheral blood. These receptor sequences come from a woman older than 75 with COVID-19, enrolled during active disease.

The chain links TRBV28 to TRBJ1-2, with TRBD1 identical over 7 bases. Germline V gene data show CDR1 as MDHEN and CDR2 as SYDVKM. The V and J ends lost 6 bases and 5 bases, in that order; junction bases with no gene match: 6. The CDR3 spans 13 residues. The CDR3: CASRPGQLYGYTF. The CDR3 DNA sequence: TGTGCCAGCAGACCGGGACAGCTTTATGGCTACACCTTC.

V gene TRBV7-2 combines with J gene TRBJ2-5, with a weak D call TRBD2 (7 bases). The V and J ends lost 5 bases and 5 bases respectively, with 18 bases between them. The germline CDR1 and CDR2 sequences are SGHTA and FQGNSA. This CDR3 is 15 amino acids long. The CDR3 coding sequence is TGTGCCAGCAGCAGGGGGACTATCGGCGGGGAGACCCAGTACTTC. It translates to CASSRGTIGGETQYF. Variable domain in full (rest from reference TRBV7-2 and TRBJ2-5): GAGVSQSPSNKVTEKGKDVELRCDPISGHTALYWYRQSLGQGLEFLIYFQGNSAPDKSGLPSDRFSAERTGGSVSTLTIQRTQQEDSAVYLCASSRGTIGGETQYFGPGTRLLVL.

The chain uses TRBV6-1 and TRBJ2-1, with unresolved D. CDR3 length equals 16 residues. V was shortened by 1 base and J by 6 bases, with 16 bases between the two germline ends. CDR1 MNHNS and CDR2 SASEGT come from the germline V gene. The CDR3 loop is CASSEDLSRIGNEQFF. In DNA, the CDR3 is TGTGCCAGCAGTGAAGATCTTAGCCGCATCGGCAATGAGCAGTTCTTC.

The V call is TRBV6-5, the J call TRBJ1-2, with unresolved D. Germline V gene sequence: CDR1 MNHEY, CDR2 SVGAGI. The CDR3 has 12 amino acids. Trimming stripped 5 bases from V and 0 bases from J, with 4 bases between. The CDR3 is CASSLANYGYTF. The CDR3 DNA follows: TGTGCCAGCAGTCTTGCTAACTATGGCTACACCTTC.

The V gene is TRBV7-3, the J gene TRBJ2-3, with 7 bases aligning to TRBD2. The CDR3 spans 15 residues. Germline V CDR1 and CDR2: SGHTA, FQGTGA. Trimming took 1 base from V and 5 from J; bases not matched to a gene: 6. This CDR3 reads CASSLSGGRGDTQYF. The CDR3 DNA sequence: TGTGCCAGCAGCTTAAGTGGCGGGAGAGGAGATACGCAGTATTTT.

The V call is TRBV18, the J call TRBJ1-1; D is unresolved. Germline CDR1 and CDR2: KGHSH and LQKENI. The CDR3 loop spans 11 amino acids. The V and J ends lost 3 bases and 7 bases respectively, with 6 bases between them. The DNA of the CDR3 is TGTGCCAGCTCACCTTCGAGTGAAGCTTTCTTT. Protein: CASSPSSEAFF.

The V call is TRBV29-1, the J call TRBJ1-5; D remains unclear. Looked up from germline, CDR1 is SQVTM and CDR2 is ANQGSEA. This CDR3 is 14 amino acids long. Trimming took off 5 bases at V and 1 base at J, with 12 bases between the two ends. CDR3 loop: CSVSGGSSNQPQHF. In DNA form, the CDR3 reads TGCAGCGTTTCTGGCGGATCGAGCAATCAGCCCCAGCATTTT.

V is TRBV27 and J is TRBJ2-1; perhaps TRBD2 as D (6 bases). CDR1 is MNHEY, CDR2 SMNVEV, per germline (reference sequence). The CDR3 covers 16 residues. V was cut by 0 bases and J by 2 bases, with 11 bases left in between. CDR3 in amino acids: CASSLSLRLAYNEQFF. The CDR3 DNA reads as TGTGCCAGCAGTTTATCGTTGAGACTAGCCTACAATGAGCAGTTCTTC.

In nucleotides, the CDR3 is TGTGCCATCAGCCCCGGGGGGAAGTACGAGCAGTACTTC. Encoded protein: CAISPGGKYEQYF. The chain uses TRBV10-3 and TRBJ2-7, with TRBD2 matching 7 bases. This CDR3 region has 13 residues. CDR1 is ENHRY and CDR2 is SYGVKD in the germline V gene. The ends lost 6 bases at V and 4 bases at J; junction bases unmatched: 6.

This clone came up a few times. The gene calls are TRBV29-1 and TRBJ2-7; D perhaps matches TRBD1 (6 bases). Trimming removed 6 bases from V and 3 bases from J, with 9 bases in between. The CDR3 length is 11 residues. CDR1 is SQVTM, CDR2 ANQGSEA, per germline. CDR3 coding DNA: TGCAGCGTCAGGGACATCTACGAGCAGTACTTC. Its protein is CSVRDIYEQYF.

A remark on this clone: The same CDR3 also results from other DNA sequences found in this sample. The gene calls are TRBV7-9 and TRBJ1-1; 7 bases agree with TRBD1. The CDR3 loop spans 15 amino acids. The germline V gene has CDR1 SEHNR and CDR2 FQNEAQ (reference sequence). With V trimmed by 1 base and J by 1 base, 3 bases remained unmatched. This chain's CDR3 is CASSLVTGANTEAFF. CDR3 DNA sequence: TGTGCCAGCAGCTTAGTCACAGGGGCGAACACTGAAGCTTTCTTT.

The chain joins TRBV18 to TRBJ2-3; tentatively, D is TRBD2 (6 bases). This CDR3 spans 13 amino acids. The ends were cut back, 1 base at V and 10 bases at J, with 12 bases in the middle. CDR1 and CDR2 from the germline V gene are KGHSH and LQKENI. CDR3 sequence: CASSPLPWEAQYF. The CDR3 coding sequence is TGTGCCAGCTCACCACTACCATGGGAGGCGCAGTATTTT.

The chain links TRBV5-1 to TRBJ1-2; TRBD1 agrees at 7 bases. This CDR3 contains 14 residues. Unmatched junction bases numbered 9, after V lost 4 bases and J lost 6 bases. The germline gives CDR1 SGHRS, CDR2 YFSETQ. CDR3 region: CASSRAGTVDGYTF. DNA of the CDR3: TGCGCCAGCAGCCGGGCCGGGACAGTCGATGGCTACACCTTC.

The chain recombines TRBV2 with TRBJ1-3, with 8 bases aligning to TRBD1. With V trimmed by 5 bases and J by 4 bases, 7 bases remained unmatched. Germline V gene sequence: CDR1 SNHLY, CDR2 FYNNEI. This CDR3 spans 15 amino acids. Here the CDR3 reads CASSSGQGGGNTIYF. DNA of the CDR3: TGTGCCAGCAGTTCTGGACAGGGAGGAGGAAACACCATATATTTT.

The CDR3 DNA reads as TGTGCCAGCAGCGCTACTAGCGGGAGTAGGAATGAGCAGTTCTTC. It translates to CASSATSGSRNEQFF. The rearrangement links TRBV6-5 to TRBJ2-1; TRBD2 matches at 11 bases. Germline CDR1 MNHEY, CDR2 SVGAGI. The ends lost 6 bases at V and 7 bases at J; junction bases unmatched: 8. CDR3 size: 15 residues.

The gene calls are TRBV5-4 and TRBJ2-1; 8 nucleotides align to TRBD2. Germline V CDR1 and CDR2: SGHNT, YYREEE (reference sequence). V lost 4 bases, J lost 6 bases, and 9 bases stayed unmatched. This CDR3 region has 15 residues. CDR3 protein: CASSTPSGWANEQFF. Written as DNA, the CDR3 is TGTGCCAGCAGCACCCCTAGCGGGTGGGCCAATGAGCAGTTCTTC.

V and J are TRBV11-2 and TRBJ1-3; no firm D call. V was shortened by 3 bases and J by 2 bases, with 5 bases between the two germline ends. The germline V gene has CDR1 SGHAT and CDR2 FQNNGV. The CDR3 totals 13 residues. The CDR3 region has the DNA TGTGCCAGCAGCTTCCAGACTGGAAACACCATATATTTT. Protein sequence: CASSFQTGNTIYF.

J is TRBJ1-1 and V is TRBV4-1; D is possibly TRBD1 (6 bases). With 3 bases removed from V and 10 bases from J, the gap between germline ends came to 12 bases. The CDR3 has 12 amino acids. Germline V gene sequence: CDR1 MGHRA, CDR2 YSYEKL. In DNA form, the CDR3 reads TGCGCCAGCAGCCAGACAGGCGAAGGAGCTTTCTTT. This codes for CASSQTGEGAFF.

V gene TRBV19 combines with J gene TRBJ2-2; weak D call: TRBD1 (5 bases). The CDR3 loop spans 16 amino acids. From germline, CDR1 is LNHDA and CDR2 SQIVND (reference sequence). V lost 2 bases, J lost 2 bases, and 12 bases lay in between. CDR3 amino acids: CASSIQGARNTGELFF. CDR3 DNA: TGTGCCAGTAGTATACAGGGTGCCCGTAACACCGGGGAGCTGTTTTTT.

V gene TRBV10-1 combines with J gene TRBJ2-7, with a weak D call TRBD1 (6 bases). The CDR3 totals 15 residues. With 0 bases removed from V and 9 bases from J, the gap between germline ends came to 18 bases. Germline V gene sequence: CDR1 WNHNN, CDR2 SYGVQD (reference sequence). In DNA form, the CDR3 reads TGCGCCAGCAGTGAGTCAGAGACAGGAGACGTAGTGCAGTACTTC. It specifies CASSESETGDVVQYF.

The J gene is TRBJ1-5, the V gene TRBV5-8; D is ambiguous. The CDR3 extends over 14 amino acids. Trimming took 0 bases from V and 3 from J, leaving 7 bases between them. Germline V gene data show CDR1 as SGHTS and CDR2 as YDEGEE. In nucleotides, the CDR3 is TGTGCCAGCAGCTTGGACCAGATCAATCAGCCCCAGCATTTT. Its translation is CASSLDQINQPQHF.

This clone was observed a handful of times. The rearrangement uses TRBV18 and TRBJ1-4; D uncertain. Per the germline V gene, CDR1 is KGHSH and CDR2 is LQKENI. Deletions cut 2 bases from V and 7 bases from J, with 17 bases between. The CDR3 spans 16 residues. CDR3 nucleotide sequence: TGTGCCAGCTCACCAGTGGGCCGTGAAGGAAGTGAAAAACTGTTTTTT. It translates to CASSPVGREGSEKLFF.

Here the CDR3 DNA reads TGCGCCAGCAGCCAAGATGGCGGGGGGGCCGTAGGGGAGCTGTTTTTT. This encodes CASSQDGGGAVGELFF. V and J are TRBV4-1 and TRBJ2-2, with TRBD2 identical over 9 bases. CDR1 and CDR2 (germline): MGHRA, YSYEKL. This CDR3 region has 16 residues. The V segment lost 0 bases and the J segment 8 bases; nucleotides outside the gene matches: 7.

V usage is TRBV7-9 and J usage is TRBJ1-4; no definite D call. The V end was cut by 5 bases, the J end by 3 bases, with 13 bases between. Per the germline V gene, CDR1 is SEHNR and CDR2 is FQNEAQ (reference sequence). The length of the CDR3 is 15 residues. In DNA form, the CDR3 reads TGTGCCAGCAGCCTCGATGGGCAGCCTAATGAAAAACTGTTTTTT. It encodes CASSLDGQPNEKLFF.

CDR3 amino acids: CASSQGPLGRSTEAFF. The CDR3 DNA sequence: TGTGCCAGCAGCCAAGGGCCCCTAGGAAGGAGCACTGAAGCTTTCTTT. J is TRBJ1-1 and V is TRBV3-1 (or the pseudogene TRBV3-2); D gene uncertain. The germline V and J ends were trimmed by 1 base and 4 bases, with 16 bases remaining between them. Germline V gene sequence: CDR1 LGHDT, CDR2 YNNKEL (reference sequence). There are 16 residues in the CDR3.

J is TRBJ1-2 and V is TRBV2, with 9 bases that match TRBD1. CDR1 and CDR2 from the germline V gene are SNHLY and FYNNEI. The CDR3 is made up of 18 amino acids. V lost 2 bases, J lost 4 bases, and 14 bases stayed unmatched. The chain's CDR3 is CASSEIGGGPTGGYGYTF. DNA for the CDR3: TGTGCCAGCAGTGAAATCGGGGGTGGGCCGACAGGGGGCTATGGCTACACCTTC.

This chain links TRBV11-2 with TRBJ2-3; D unresolved. The CDR3 is made up of 16 amino acids. Trimming took off 8 bases at V and 3 bases at J, with 21 bases between the two ends. Germline-derived CDR1 and CDR2 are SGHAT and FQNNGV. The CDR3 sequence: CASLLPFGPITDTQYF. In nucleotides, the CDR3 is TGTGCCAGCCTACTTCCCTTTGGTCCCATAACAGATACGCAGTATTTT.

The J gene is TRBJ2-5, the V gene TRBV13, with unresolved D. Trimming shortened V by 0 bases and J by 2 bases, and 10 bases separated the two germline ends. The CDR3 covers 15 residues. Germline V gene data show CDR1 as PRHDT and CDR2 as FYEKMQ (reference sequence). As DNA, the CDR3 is TGTGCCAGCAGCTTAGGCCAAGTGGCACAAGAGACCCAGTACTTC. Protein sequence: CASSLGQVAQETQYF.

The chain is built from TRBV5-1 and TRBJ2-6; 7 positions agree with TRBD1. V shed 0 bases and J 0 bases; nucleotides not matched to a gene: 9. This CDR3 has 19 residues. Germline V gives CDR1 SGHRS, CDR2 YFSETQ. CDR3 bases: TGCGCCAGCAGCTTGGTCTCCGGGACAGCCTACTCTGGGGCCAACGTCCTGACTTTC. Translated, it gives CASSLVSGTAYSGANVLTF. Complete variable domain (other parts from reference TRBV5-1 and TRBJ2-6): KAGVTQTPRYLIKTRGQQVTLSCSPISGHRSVSWYQQTPGQGLQFLFEYFSETQRNKGNFPGRFSGRQFSNSRSEMNVSTLELGDSALYLCASSLVSGTAYSGANVLTFGAGSRLTVL.